The T cell receptor beta chain under discussion was sequenced for a study of T cells after yellow fever vaccination. As TCR cDNA was made by 5'RACE template switching, a universal primer site and UMIs were added. TCRdb processed the 5' RACE reads anew with MiXCR; each CDR3 protein has one entry. The sample contains 250,000 or so distinct CDR3 sequences, less than 7.5% of which appear only once. CDR1 is KGHSH, CDR2 LQKENI, per germline. V gave up 8 bases and J gave up 4 bases; unmatched junction bases: 19. The length of the CDR3 is 17 residues. Whole-study results and caveats: Repertoires sorted by FACS could include abundant clonotypes that are contaminants from the bulk population. Re-detected after boosting: most primary clones, more than 95% of CD4 and under 90% of CD8.

This clonotype was observed a handful of times. Its target is unknown. This sequence was found in a man between 25 and 39 years old who received the YFV17D yellow fever vaccine. The V gene is TRBV18, the J gene TRBJ2-5; 7 positions match TRBD1. Sequenced material: CD4+ T cells sorted from PBMCs, taken on the day of the yellow fever booster vaccination. CDR3 in amino acids: CASRNPQPTGSPETQYF. In DNA form, the CDR3 reads TGTGCCAGCAGAAACCCACAACCGACAGGGAGCCCAGAGACCCAGTACTTC.